This TCR beta chain was documented in a study of CXCR3-negative and CXCR3-positive naive CD8 T cells. The method, 5' RACE with UMI labels, was used to prepare the TRB cDNA libraries. TCRdb re-called the 5' RACE reads; one entry per CDR3 protein, DNA not given. This specimen shows around 41,000 distinct CDR3 sequences; the ten leading clones hold 9.5% to 12%. This clonotype is classed as medium-sized by frequency. CDR3 length: 14 amino acids. Looked up from germline, CDR1 is MRHNA and CDR2 is SNTAGT. The material sequenced was memory CD8+ T cells from blood. The rearrangement joins TRBV6-4 to TRBJ2-3; TCRdb proposes TRBD1, but this gene call is untestable without DNA. The clonotype comes from a human donor in good health. Some clones in this sample may be carry-over from other donors' samples. The CDR3 spells CASSDGAGEDTQYF.